This T cell receptor beta chain was observed in a study of patients and donors after allogeneic stem cell transplantation (dated by TCRdb to 2020 to 2022). This clonotype has just a few counts. The target of this receptor is not known. Within one base of it there is no much larger clone, and no base qualities were kept. Per the germline V gene (reference sequence), LNHDA is the CDR1 and SQIVND is the CDR2. V loses 3 bases of germline sequence and J loses 6 bases, and the interval between the two ends is 11 bases. CDR3 length: 14 amino acids, cysteine to phenylalanine. CDR3 DNA only is kept here, 42 bases in frame from base 1. The library relied on RT-PCR. The run used a NextSeq 550. TCRdb passed the public sequencing reads through fastp at Q25 and MiXCR, retaining productive beta sequences. Rows matching on CDR3 protein sequence are summarized as one entry with the most common DNA and genes. The sample contains hundreds of thousands of distinct CDR3 sequences, around 15% of them found a single time. Over 6% of the sample lies in the top ten.

The rearrangement combines TRBV19 with TRBJ2-2; TRBD1 is perhaps the D gene, given 5 matching bases. This clonotype was sampled from a human donor who was either an allogeneic HSCT recipient or a stem cell or donor lymphocyte infusion donor (not recorded which). It is not recorded whose cells these are; they may come from a transplant donor. Material for sequencing was blood, either unsorted or a sorted T cell fraction (not recorded which). At the DNA level, the sequence is TGTGCCAGTAGTATTACAGGCCCATCCGGGGAGCTGTTTTTT. This codes for CASSITGPSGELFF.